This is a list of T cell receptor beta chains from one sample in a study of T cell responses to AZD1222 COVID-19 vaccine. The protocol was immunoSEQ multiplex PCR, while the TCRdb copy is restricted to in-frame clones and leaves out a portion. The data contain 100,000 to 150,000 clones, around 89% of them singletons. Sequencing used peripheral blood, obtained on day 0 of AZD1222 vaccination. These receptor sequences come from an adult in good health. The CDR3 runs from the conserved cysteine through the conserved F or W. D genes are given only for firm matches. Expanded clones get a size class; other rows say once, few or many, or leave the size out.

j_call d_call cdr3_length clone_size v_call cdr3_aa cdr3_nt
TRBJ2-7 NA 13 NA TRBV9 CASSGADGYQQYF TGTGCCAGCAGCGGAGCGGACGGCTACCAGCAGTACTTC
TRBJ1-3 NA 14 once TRBV11-2 CASSLTSSGNTIYF TGTGCCAGCAGCCTAACCAGCTCTGGAAACACCATATATTTT
TRBJ1-2 TRBD1 14 NA TRBV2 CASSEDRDVGGYTF TGTGCCAGCAGTGAGGACAGGGACGTCGGTGGCTACACCTTC
TRBJ2-6 NA 18 NA TRBV27 CASKRGDSRSGGANVLTF TGTGCCAGCAAAAGGGGAGACTCCAGGTCGGGTGGGGCCAACGTCCTGACTTTC
TRBJ1-6 NA 15 NA TRBV11-2 CASSFGGSHNSPLHF TGTGCCAGCAGCTTTGGCGGCTCCCATAATTCACCCCTCCACTTT
TRBJ2-7 NA 13 NA TRBV28 CASSYTVLYEQYF TGTGCCAGCAGTTACACCGTTCTATACGAGCAGTACTTC
TRBJ2-1 NA 15 NA TRBV5-6 CASLGSRGVTDEQFF TGTGCCAGCCTCGGATCTCGGGGCGTTACGGATGAGCAGTTCTTC
TRBJ2-3 TRBD2 15 NA TRBV6-5 CASNSPGGQTDTQYF TGTGCCAGTAATAGTCCGGGGGGGCAGACAGATACGCAGTATTTT
TRBJ1-4 NA 17 NA TRBV19 CASKGSAGRTANEKLFF TGTGCCAGTAAGGGGTCGGCGGGGAGGACAGCTAATGAAAAACTGTTTTTT
TRBJ2-7 NA 15 few TRBV7-2 CASSWSGRTIYEQYF TGTGCCAGCAGCTGGTCGGGACGGACGATCTACGAGCAGTACTTC
TRBJ1-3 NA 14 NA TRBV3-1/TRBV3-2 CASSQGVGGNTIYF TGTGCCAGCAGCCAAGGGGTGGGTGGAAACACCATATATTTT
TRBJ1-1 NA 11 NA TRBV7-9 CASAVNTEAFF TGTGCCAGCGCAGTGAACACTGAAGCTTTCTTT
TRBJ1-1 NA 15 NA TRBV30 CAWSTASKGDTEAFF TGTGCCTGGAGTACGGCATCGAAAGGGGACACTGAAGCTTTCTTT
TRBJ1-5 NA 18 NA TRBV30 CACKEKERGTRSNQPQHF TGTGCCTGCAAAGAAAAAGAGAGGGGGACGAGGAGCAATCAGCCCCAGCATTTT
TRBJ2-5 TRBD1 15 NA TRBV15 CATSSLTGPGQTQYF TGTGCCACCAGCAGCTTGACAGGGCCCGGGCAGACCCAGTACTTC
TRBJ2-3 TRBD2 17 NA TRBV4-1 CASSLDPSGAPLDTQYF TGCGCCAGCAGCCTCGACCCTAGCGGGGCTCCCCTTGATACGCAGTATTTT
TRBJ2-2 NA 15 NA TRBV10-2 CASTDLNMNTGELFF TGCGCCAGCACCGACTTGAATATGAACACCGGGGAGCTGTTTTTT
TRBJ1-4 NA 15 NA TRBV6-5 CASSYGGRGDEKLFF TGTGCCAGCAGTTACGGGGGCAGGGGAGATGAAAAACTGTTTTTT
TRBJ2-1 TRBD2 16 once TRBV5-1 CASSSGLAVYYNEQFF TGCGCCAGCAGCTCTGGACTAGCTGTCTACTACAATGAGCAGTTCTTC
TRBJ1-1 NA 13 NA TRBV19 CASSTPGDTEAFF TGTGCCAGTAGTACTCCAGGGGACACTGAAGCTTTCTTT
TRBJ1-6 NA 17 once TRBV27 CASSLMRPPSSNSPLHF TGTGCCAGCAGTTTAATGAGACCCCCTAGCAGTAATTCACCCCTCCACTTT